This T cell receptor (beta chain) was sequenced in a study of radiation and T cells in renal cell carcinoma. V lost 5 bases to trimming and J lost 1 base; unmatched junction nucleotides: 6. Germline V gene lookup returns CDR1 SGHVS and CDR2 FNYEAQ. This CDR3 region has 17 residues. Concerning this clone itself: No antigen is known for it.

Profiled with immunoSEQ multiplex PCR; TCRdb holds only in-frame clones, not every one. Of about 4,300 clones in the sample, less than 65% were seen once. This sample's treatment: 15 Gy SBRT to primary tumor, nephrectomy 4 weeks later. Nephrectomy followed 15 Gy stereotactic body radiation by 4 weeks. Overall study findings and caveats: Dominant CDR3 motifs occupied more repertoire in irradiated than control tumors. Tumor samples were small regions of around 0.91 g. From baseline, blood top tumor clonotypes peaked at 2 weeks post-radiation.

The receptor comes from a woman in her fifties or sixties with renal cell carcinoma. The chain has TRBV7-6 and TRBJ2-3; 13 bases are a match to TRBD2. The specimen comprised tumor tissue, sampled from a patient whose treatment included radiotherapy and nephrectomy. CDR3 in amino acids: CASSRRGTSGGTDTQYF. In DNA form, the CDR3 reads TGTGCCAGCAGCCGGCGCGGGACTAGCGGGGGCACAGATACGCAGTATTTT.